This T cell receptor (beta chain) derives from a study of spatial heterogeneity in lung cancer. CDR3 length equals 16 residues. CDR1 ENHRY and CDR2 SYGVKD come from the germline V gene. Trimming removed 0 bases at V and 2 bases at J, with 8 bases between. TCRdb processed the 5' RACE reads anew with MiXCR; each CDR3 protein has one entry. The table records around 23,000 distinct CDR3 sequences, roughly 4.6% of them present only once. Time point defined: sample taken at primary tumor resection. Whole RNA, which was extracted from tumor, nontumor lung tissue or frozen PBMC, was sequenced without any cell sorting.

This chain uses TRBV10-3 with TRBJ2-6; D is unclear. The source of this sequence is a male donor with early-stage non-small cell lung cancer. Sequencing used PBMCs, obtained at surgery. CDR3 residues: CAISESVLAGANVLTF. The DNA of the CDR3 is TGTGCCATCAGTGAGTCGGTTTTGGCTGGGGCCAACGTCCTGACTTTC.